The clone carrying this T cell receptor (beta chain) has more than one count but fewer than ten. TCRdb's table, derived via immunoSEQ multiplex PCR, lists solely in-frame clones and lacks some. The sample shows hundreds of thousands of clones, around 90% of them seen only once. The data were obtained in a study of Ad26.COV2.S vaccination and SARS-CoV-2 variants. This CDR3 spans 13 amino acids. Trimming shortened V by 6 bases and J by 8 bases, and 11 bases separated the two germline ends. CDR1 MNHEY and CDR2 SMNVEV come from the germline V gene (reference sequence). Sample treatment: approximately 18 received Ad26.COV2.S at low or high dose, single or two shots; 5 received placebo; per-sample allocation not given. At day 63 after the first vaccine or placebo injection, samples were drawn.

Specimen: peripheral blood, collected in a trial of Ad26.COV2.S vaccine versus placebo. This sequence was found in a person between 18 and 60 years old who received the Ad26.COV2.S COVID-19 vaccine or a placebo. The chain has TRBV27 and TRBJ1-6, with D unclear. CDR3 sequence (DNA): TGTGCCAGCAGCCCCCCGGGTCATTCACCCCTCCACTTT. This codes for CASSPPGHSPLHF.